The 15 T cell receptor beta chains reported below all come from one sample, sequenced in a study of patients and donors after allogeneic stem cell transplantation. TCRdb used MiXCR to reprocess the RT-PCR reads, holding one entry per CDR3 protein. This sample carries some 880,000 distinct CDR3 sequences, approximately 18% of them seen once, and the ten largest clones take 6%. The material sequenced was blood, either unsorted or a sorted T cell fraction (not recorded which). These TCRs come from a human donor who was either an allogeneic HSCT recipient or a stem cell or donor lymphocyte infusion donor (not recorded which). It is not recorded whose cells these are; they may come from a transplant donor.

This rearrangement joins TRBV20-1 to TRBJ1-4; no clear D gene. Germline V gene sequence: CDR1 DFQATT, CDR2 SNEGSKA (reference sequence). The CDR3 length is 13 residues. The V and J ends lost 3 bases and 0 bases respectively, with 5 bases between them. The CDR3 spells CSASLATNEKLFF. DNA for the CDR3: TGCAGTGCTAGTCTAGCAACTAATGAAAAACTGTTTTTT.

This clonotype was picked up a small number of times. This chain joins TRBV9 and TRBJ1-1; a possible D gene is TRBD1 (6 bases). This CDR3 region has 15 residues. With 2 bases removed from V and 4 bases from J, the gap between germline ends came to 15 bases. CDR1 and CDR2 from the germline V gene are SGDLS and YYNGEE. DNA of the CDR3: TGTGCCAGCAGCGTGGAAGTACAGGGCCTCACTGAAGCTTTCTTT. Translating gives CASSVEVQGLTEAFF.

Only a few counts were recorded for this clonotype. The V call is TRBV12-3 or TRBV12-4, the J call TRBJ1-2; maybe TRBD1 (5 bases). The ends were cut back, 3 bases at V and 4 bases at J, with 9 bases in the middle. The CDR3 totals 13 residues. The CDR3 DNA reads TGTGCCAGCAGTTTTCAGGGTCTCTATGGCTACACCTTC. The encoded protein is CASSFQGLYGYTF.

This clonotype was seen more than once but under ten times. The chain couples TRBV10-3 to TRBJ2-7; 11 bases line up with TRBD2. After removal of 6 bases from V and 2 bases from J, the junction contained 6 bases not matched to a gene. Germline V CDR1 and CDR2: ENHRY, SYGVKD. The CDR3 is 15 residues long. DNA of the CDR3: TGTGCCATCAGGGGGACTAGCGGACTAACCTACGAGCAGTACTTC. This encodes CAIRGTSGLTYEQYF.

The gene calls are TRBV7-9 and TRBJ2-1; D not certain. Trimming stripped 2 bases from V and 6 bases from J, with 8 bases between. This CDR3 comprises 13 residues. Germline V gives CDR1 SEHNR, CDR2 FQNEAQ (reference sequence). CDR3 amino acids: CASSLIWVNEQFF. The CDR3 DNA follows: TGTGCCAGCAGCTTAATATGGGTCAATGAGCAGTTCTTC.

This chain joins TRBV19 and TRBJ2-2; TRBD1 matches at 8 bases. The length of the CDR3 is 15 residues. The junction had 4 bases not matched to a gene; V was cut back by 1 base and J by 6 bases. Looked up from germline, CDR1 is LNHDA and CDR2 is SQIVND (reference sequence). The CDR3 protein is CASSIGTGIAGELFF. The CDR3 DNA reads as TGTGCCAGTAGTATAGGGACAGGGATAGCCGGGGAGCTGTTTTTT.

The chain uses TRBV7-6 and TRBJ2-1; 10 positions agree with TRBD2. CDR3 length equals 15 residues. Trimming took 2 bases from V and 8 from J; bases not matched to a gene: 6. Germline V CDR1 and CDR2: SGHVS, FNYEAQ. Written as DNA, the CDR3 is TGTGCCAGCAGCTTAAGAAGCGGGAGGGCCGATGAGCAGTTCTTC. It codes for CASSLRSGRADEQFF.

This clonotype was found many times. The chain couples TRBV12-3 or TRBV12-4 to TRBJ2-1, with D possibly being TRBD1 (5 bases). CDR3 length: 14 residues. Trimming stripped 8 bases from V and 5 bases from J, with 16 bases between. CDR3 in DNA: TGTGCCAGCCGTAGAAGACAGAGAAACAATGAGCAGTTCTTC. This translates into CASRRRQRNNEQFF.

The chain joins TRBV30 to TRBJ2-7, with D uncertain. From germline, CDR1 is GTSNPN and CDR2 SVGIG (reference sequence). Trimming cost V 6 bases and J 4 bases, with 16 bases left between them. The CDR3 totals 13 residues. CDR3 nucleotide sequence: TGTGCCTGCTCTAAGGGCCCCGATTACGAGCAGTACTTC. Translation: CACSKGPDYEQYF.

This clonotype appeared a few times. This chain connects TRBV28 to TRBJ1-2, with a tentative D call TRBD1 (5 bases). The CDR3 consists of 14 residues. Trimming removed 8 bases at V and 6 bases at J, with 19 bases between. Germline loops: CDR1 MDHEN, CDR2 SYDVKM. CDR3 sequence reads: CASLRGFGEDGYTF. CDR3 sequence (DNA): TGTGCCAGCCTAAGGGGTTTTGGGGAGGATGGCTACACCTTC.

The CDR3 nucleotides are TGTGCCACCAGCAGACTGGGGGGCAATCAGCCCCAGCATTTT. This sequence encodes CATSRLGGNQPQHF. The chain is built from TRBV15 and TRBJ1-5; TRBD1 might be the D (5 bases). Germline CDR1 reads LNHNV; CDR2 reads YYDKDF (reference sequence). V was cut by 2 bases and J by 2 bases, with 7 bases left in between. The CDR3 has 14 residues.

The rearrangement joins TRBV6-5 to TRBJ2-7; 8 nucleotides match TRBD2. J was trimmed by 6 bases and V by 4 bases; bases with no gene match: 5. Germline loops: CDR1 MNHEY, CDR2 SVGAGI. The CDR3 totals 13 residues. CDR3 nucleotides: TGTGCCAGCAGTTTGGGACTAGGCGGCGAGCAGTACTTC. Translating it yields CASSLGLGGEQYF.

This clonotype was counted many times. The rearrangement uses TRBV10-3 and TRBJ1-5; D remains ambiguous. The CDR3 has 13 amino acids. The germline V gene encodes CDR1 ENHRY and CDR2 SYGVKD. Between the trimmed V and J ends, which lost 6 bases and 9 bases, there was a span of 15 bases. The DNA of the CDR3 is TGTGCCATCAGCGACGACGGAGCTGGGCCCCAGCATTTT. Translating gives CAISDDGAGPQHF.

The rearrangement joins TRBV2 to TRBJ2-1; 12 nucleotides agree with TRBD2. After removal of 7 bases from V and 5 bases from J, the junction contained 6 bases not matched to a gene. Germline-derived CDR1 and CDR2 are SNHLY and FYNNEI. The CDR3 covers 15 residues. The CDR3 is CASNTRLAGDNEQFF. In DNA form, the CDR3 reads TGTGCCAGCAACACCAGACTAGCGGGGGACAATGAGCAGTTCTTC.

This clonotype showed up just a few times. Here the CDR3 DNA reads TGTGCCAGCAGTACGGGACAGCTCATGAACACTGAAGCTTTCTTT. Protein product: CASSTGQLMNTEAFF. The chain carries TRBV6-2 or TRBV6-3 and TRBJ1-1, with 7 positions matching TRBD1. After removal of 5 bases from V and 0 bases from J, the junction contained 6 bases not matched to a gene. This CDR3 is 15 amino acids long. Germline V lookup: CDR1 MNHEY, CDR2 SVGEGT.